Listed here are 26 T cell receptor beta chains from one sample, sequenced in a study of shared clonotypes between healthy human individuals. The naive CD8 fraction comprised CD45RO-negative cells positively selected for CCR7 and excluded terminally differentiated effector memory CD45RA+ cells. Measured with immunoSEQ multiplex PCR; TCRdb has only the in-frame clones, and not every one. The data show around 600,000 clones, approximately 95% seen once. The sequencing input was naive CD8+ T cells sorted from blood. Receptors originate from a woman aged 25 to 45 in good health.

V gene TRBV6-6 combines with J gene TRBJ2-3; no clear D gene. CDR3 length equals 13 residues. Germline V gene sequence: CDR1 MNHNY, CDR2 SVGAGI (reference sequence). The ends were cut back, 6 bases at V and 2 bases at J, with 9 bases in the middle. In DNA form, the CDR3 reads TGTGCCAGCAGCCTCGGATACACAGATACGCAGTATTTT. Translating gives CASSLGYTDTQYF.

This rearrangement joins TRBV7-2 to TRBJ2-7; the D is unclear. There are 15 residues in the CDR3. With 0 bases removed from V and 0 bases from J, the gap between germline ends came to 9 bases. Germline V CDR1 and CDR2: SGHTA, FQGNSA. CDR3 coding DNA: TGTGCCAGCAGCTTAGCGCTCCAGAGCTCCTACGAGCAGTACTTC. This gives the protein CASSLALQSSYEQYF.

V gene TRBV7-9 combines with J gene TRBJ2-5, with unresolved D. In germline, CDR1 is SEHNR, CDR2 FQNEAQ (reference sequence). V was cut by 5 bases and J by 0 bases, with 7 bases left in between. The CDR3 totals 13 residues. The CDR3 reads CASSQSYQETQYF. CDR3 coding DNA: TGTGCCAGCAGCCAATCGTACCAAGAGACCCAGTACTTC.

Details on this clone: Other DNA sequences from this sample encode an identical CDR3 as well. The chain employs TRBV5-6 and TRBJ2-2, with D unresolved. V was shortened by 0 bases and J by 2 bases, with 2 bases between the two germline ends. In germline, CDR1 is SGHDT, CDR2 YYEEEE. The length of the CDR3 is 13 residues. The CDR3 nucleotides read TGTGCCAGCAGCTTGGGTAACACCGGGGAGCTGTTTTTT. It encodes CASSLGNTGELFF.

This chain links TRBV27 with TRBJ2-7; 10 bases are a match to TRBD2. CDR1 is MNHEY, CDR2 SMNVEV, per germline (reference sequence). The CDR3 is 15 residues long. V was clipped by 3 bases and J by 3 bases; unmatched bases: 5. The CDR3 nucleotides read TGTGCCAGCAGTTTCGGGACTAGCGAGATCTACGAGCAGTACTTC. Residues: CASSFGTSEIYEQYF.

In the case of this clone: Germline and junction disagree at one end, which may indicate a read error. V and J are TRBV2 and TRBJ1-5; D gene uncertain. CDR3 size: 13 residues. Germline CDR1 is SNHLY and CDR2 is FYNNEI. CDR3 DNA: TGTGCCAGCAGTGATGTGTTGTATCAGCCCCGGCATTTT. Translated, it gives CASSDVLYQPRHF. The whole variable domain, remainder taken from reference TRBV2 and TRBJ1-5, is EPEVTQTPSHQVTQMGQEVILRCVPISNHLYFYWYRQILGQKVEFLVSFYNNEISEKSEIFDDQFSVERPDGSNFTLKIRSTKLEDSAMYFCASSDVLYQPRHFGDGTRLSIL.

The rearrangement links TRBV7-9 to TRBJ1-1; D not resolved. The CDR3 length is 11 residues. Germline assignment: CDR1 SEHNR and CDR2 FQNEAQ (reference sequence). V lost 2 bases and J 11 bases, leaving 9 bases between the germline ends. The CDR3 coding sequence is TGTGCCAGCAGCTTAATAGGGTTGGCTTTCTTT. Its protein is CASSLIGLAFF. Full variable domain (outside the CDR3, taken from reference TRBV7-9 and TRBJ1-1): DTGVSQNPRHKITKRGQNVTFRCDPISEHNRLYWYRQTLGQGPEFLTYFQNEAQLEKSRLLSDRFSAERPKGSFSTLEIQRTEQGDSAMYLCASSLIGLAFFGQGTRLTVV.

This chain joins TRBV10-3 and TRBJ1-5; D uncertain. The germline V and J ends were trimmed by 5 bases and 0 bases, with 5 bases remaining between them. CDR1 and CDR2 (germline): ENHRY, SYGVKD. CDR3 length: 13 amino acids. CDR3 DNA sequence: TGTGCCATCAGTCAACATAGCAATCAGCCCCAGCATTTT. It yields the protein CAISQHSNQPQHF.

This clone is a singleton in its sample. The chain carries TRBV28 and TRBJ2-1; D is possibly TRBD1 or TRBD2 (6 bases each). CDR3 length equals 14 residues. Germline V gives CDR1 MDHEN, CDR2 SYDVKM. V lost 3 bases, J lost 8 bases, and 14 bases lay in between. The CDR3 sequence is CASSFGSEGDEQFF. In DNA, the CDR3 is TGTGCCAGCAGTTTCGGGTCGGAGGGGGATGAGCAGTTCTTC.

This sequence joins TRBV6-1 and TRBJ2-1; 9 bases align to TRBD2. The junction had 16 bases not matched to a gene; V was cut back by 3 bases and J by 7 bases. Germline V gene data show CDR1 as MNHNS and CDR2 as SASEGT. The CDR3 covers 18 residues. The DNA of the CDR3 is TGTGCCAGCAGTGATCTGATTGCGGGAGGGTCTCGGTTGAATGAGCAGTTCTTC. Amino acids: CASSDLIAGGSRLNEQFF.

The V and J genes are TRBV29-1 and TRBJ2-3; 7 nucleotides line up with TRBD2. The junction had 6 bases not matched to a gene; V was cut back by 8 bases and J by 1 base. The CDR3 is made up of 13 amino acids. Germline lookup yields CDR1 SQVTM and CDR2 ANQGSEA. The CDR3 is CSSSGIRTDTQYF. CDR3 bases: TGCAGCTCCAGCGGGATACGCACAGATACGCAGTATTTT.

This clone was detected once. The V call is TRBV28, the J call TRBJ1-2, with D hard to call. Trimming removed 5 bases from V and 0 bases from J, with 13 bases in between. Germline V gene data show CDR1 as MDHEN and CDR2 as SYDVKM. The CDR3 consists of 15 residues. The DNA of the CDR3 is TGTGCCAGCAGTCCCTTTAGTACTACTAACTATGGCTACACCTTC. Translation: CASSPFSTTNYGYTF.

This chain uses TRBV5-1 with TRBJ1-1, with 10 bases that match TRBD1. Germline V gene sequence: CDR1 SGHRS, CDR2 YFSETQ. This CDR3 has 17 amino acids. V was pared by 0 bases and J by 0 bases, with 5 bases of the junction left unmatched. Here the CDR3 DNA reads TGCGCCAGCAGCTTGGTGGGACAGGGGACTCTGAACACTGAAGCTTTCTTT. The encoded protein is CASSLVGQGTLNTEAFF.

CDR3 DNA sequence: TGTGCCAGTAGTATATACCACGCAACTAATGAAAAACTGTTTTTT. Its translation: CASSIYHATNEKLFF. The chain couples TRBV19 to TRBJ1-4, with D uncertain. Germline lookup yields CDR1 LNHDA and CDR2 SQIVND (reference sequence). The V end lost 2 bases, the J end lost 0 bases, and 7 bases lay between the germline ends. The CDR3 contains 15 residues.

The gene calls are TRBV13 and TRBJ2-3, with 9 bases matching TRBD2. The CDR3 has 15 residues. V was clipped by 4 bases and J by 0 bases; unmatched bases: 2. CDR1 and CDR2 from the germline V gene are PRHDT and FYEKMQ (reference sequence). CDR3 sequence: CASSWTSESTDTQYF. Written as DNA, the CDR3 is TGTGCCAGCAGCTGGACTAGCGAAAGCACAGATACGCAGTATTTT.

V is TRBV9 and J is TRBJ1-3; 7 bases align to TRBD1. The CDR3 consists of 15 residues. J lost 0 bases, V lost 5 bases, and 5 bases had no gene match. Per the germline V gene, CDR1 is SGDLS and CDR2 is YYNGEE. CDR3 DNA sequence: TGTGCCAGCAGTGAGACAGGGACCTCTGGAAACACCATATATTTT. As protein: CASSETGTSGNTIYF.

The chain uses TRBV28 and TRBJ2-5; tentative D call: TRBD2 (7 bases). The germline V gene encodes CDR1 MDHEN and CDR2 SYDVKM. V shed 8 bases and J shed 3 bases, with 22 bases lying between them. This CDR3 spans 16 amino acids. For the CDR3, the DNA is TGTGCCAGCGCTCAGATCCGCGGGGGACAAAAAGAGACCCAGTACTTC. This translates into CASAQIRGGQKETQYF.

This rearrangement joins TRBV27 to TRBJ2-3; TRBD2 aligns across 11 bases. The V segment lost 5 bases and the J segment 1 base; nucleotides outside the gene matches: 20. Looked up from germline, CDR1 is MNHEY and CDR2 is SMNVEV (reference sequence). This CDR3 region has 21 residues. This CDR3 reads CASSHPGLADHPNPGTDTQYF. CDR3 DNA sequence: TGTGCCAGCAGTCATCCGGGACTAGCGGACCACCCCAACCCGGGCACAGATACGCAGTATTTT.

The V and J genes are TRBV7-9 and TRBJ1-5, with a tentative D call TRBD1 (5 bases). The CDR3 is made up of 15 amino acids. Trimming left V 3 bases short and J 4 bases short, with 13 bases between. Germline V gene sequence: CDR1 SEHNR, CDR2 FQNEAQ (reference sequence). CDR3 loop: CASSFGQGVNQPQHF. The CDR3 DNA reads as TGTGCCAGCAGCTTCGGGCAGGGAGTGAATCAGCCCCAGCATTTT. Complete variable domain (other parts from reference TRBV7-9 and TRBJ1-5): DTGVSQNPRHKITKRGQNVTFRCDPISEHNRLYWYRQTLGQGPEFLTYFQNEAQLEKSRLLSDRFSAERPKGSFSTLEIQRTEQGDSAMYLCASSFGQGVNQPQHFGDGTRLSIL.

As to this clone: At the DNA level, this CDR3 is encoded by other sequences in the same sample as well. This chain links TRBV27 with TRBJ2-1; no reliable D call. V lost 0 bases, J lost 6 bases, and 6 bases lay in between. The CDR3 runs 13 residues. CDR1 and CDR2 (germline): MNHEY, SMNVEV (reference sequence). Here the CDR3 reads CASSLSVGNEQFF. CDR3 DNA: TGTGCCAGCAGTTTATCAGTGGGCAATGAGCAGTTCTTC.

CDR3 amino acids: CASSRGLLAEQFF. Written as DNA, the CDR3 is TGTGCCAGCAGTCGGGGCTTGTTGGCTGAGCAGTTCTTC. The gene calls are TRBV27 and TRBJ2-1; either TRBD1 or TRBD2 may supply D (5 bases each). This CDR3 is built from 13 residues. V lost 5 bases, J lost 9 bases, and 14 bases lay in between. Germline CDR1 and CDR2: MNHEY and SMNVEV (reference sequence).

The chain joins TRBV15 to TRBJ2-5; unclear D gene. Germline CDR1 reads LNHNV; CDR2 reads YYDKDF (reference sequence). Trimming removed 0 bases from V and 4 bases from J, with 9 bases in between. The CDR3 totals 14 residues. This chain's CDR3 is CATSRDDSGETQYF. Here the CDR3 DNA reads TGTGCCACCAGCAGAGACGATTCAGGAGAGACCCAGTACTTC.

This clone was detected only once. CDR3 loop: CASSELAGDVEQFF. CDR3 nucleotide sequence: TGCGCCAGCAGTGAGCTAGCGGGAGACGTTGAGCAGTTCTTC. V usage is TRBV10-1 and J usage is TRBJ2-1, with 10 bases fitting TRBD2. The junction had 4 bases not matched to a gene; V was cut back by 2 bases and J by 9 bases. The germline V gene encodes CDR1 WNHNN and CDR2 SYGVQD (reference sequence). The CDR3 has 14 residues.

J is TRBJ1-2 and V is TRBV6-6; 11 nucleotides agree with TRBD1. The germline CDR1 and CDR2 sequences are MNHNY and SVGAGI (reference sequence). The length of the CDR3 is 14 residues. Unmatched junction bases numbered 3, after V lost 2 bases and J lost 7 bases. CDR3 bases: TGTGCCAGCAGTTACCAGGACAGGGGGCTTGGCTACACCTTC. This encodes CASSYQDRGLGYTF.

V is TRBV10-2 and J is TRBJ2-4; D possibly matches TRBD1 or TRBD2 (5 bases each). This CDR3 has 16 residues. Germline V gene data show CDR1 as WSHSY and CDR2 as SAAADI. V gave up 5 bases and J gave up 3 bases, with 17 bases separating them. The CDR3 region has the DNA TGCGCCAGCAGTCGGGGCGAATCCCTACTCAAAAACATTCAGTACTTC. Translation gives CASSRGESLLKNIQYF.

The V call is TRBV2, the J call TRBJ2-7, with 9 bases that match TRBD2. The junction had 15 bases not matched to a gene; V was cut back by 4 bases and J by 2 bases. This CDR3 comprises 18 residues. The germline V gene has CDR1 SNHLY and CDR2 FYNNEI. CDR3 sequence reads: CASSVSTSGSQLPYEQYF. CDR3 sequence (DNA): TGTGCCAGCAGTGTATCGACTAGCGGATCCCAACTCCCCTACGAGCAGTACTTC.